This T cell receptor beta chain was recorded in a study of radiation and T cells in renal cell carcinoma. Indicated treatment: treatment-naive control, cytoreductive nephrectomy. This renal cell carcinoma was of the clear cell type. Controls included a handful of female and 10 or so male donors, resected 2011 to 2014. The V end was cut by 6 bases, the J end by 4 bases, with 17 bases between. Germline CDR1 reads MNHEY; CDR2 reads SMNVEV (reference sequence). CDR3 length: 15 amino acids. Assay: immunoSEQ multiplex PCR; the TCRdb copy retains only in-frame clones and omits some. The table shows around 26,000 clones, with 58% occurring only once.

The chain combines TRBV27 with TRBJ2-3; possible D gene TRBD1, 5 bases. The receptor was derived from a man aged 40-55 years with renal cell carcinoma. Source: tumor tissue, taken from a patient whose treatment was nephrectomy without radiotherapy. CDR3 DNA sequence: TGTGCCAGCAGCCGACAGTTAGTGTTATCAGATACGCAGTATTTT. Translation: CASSRQLVLSDTQYF.